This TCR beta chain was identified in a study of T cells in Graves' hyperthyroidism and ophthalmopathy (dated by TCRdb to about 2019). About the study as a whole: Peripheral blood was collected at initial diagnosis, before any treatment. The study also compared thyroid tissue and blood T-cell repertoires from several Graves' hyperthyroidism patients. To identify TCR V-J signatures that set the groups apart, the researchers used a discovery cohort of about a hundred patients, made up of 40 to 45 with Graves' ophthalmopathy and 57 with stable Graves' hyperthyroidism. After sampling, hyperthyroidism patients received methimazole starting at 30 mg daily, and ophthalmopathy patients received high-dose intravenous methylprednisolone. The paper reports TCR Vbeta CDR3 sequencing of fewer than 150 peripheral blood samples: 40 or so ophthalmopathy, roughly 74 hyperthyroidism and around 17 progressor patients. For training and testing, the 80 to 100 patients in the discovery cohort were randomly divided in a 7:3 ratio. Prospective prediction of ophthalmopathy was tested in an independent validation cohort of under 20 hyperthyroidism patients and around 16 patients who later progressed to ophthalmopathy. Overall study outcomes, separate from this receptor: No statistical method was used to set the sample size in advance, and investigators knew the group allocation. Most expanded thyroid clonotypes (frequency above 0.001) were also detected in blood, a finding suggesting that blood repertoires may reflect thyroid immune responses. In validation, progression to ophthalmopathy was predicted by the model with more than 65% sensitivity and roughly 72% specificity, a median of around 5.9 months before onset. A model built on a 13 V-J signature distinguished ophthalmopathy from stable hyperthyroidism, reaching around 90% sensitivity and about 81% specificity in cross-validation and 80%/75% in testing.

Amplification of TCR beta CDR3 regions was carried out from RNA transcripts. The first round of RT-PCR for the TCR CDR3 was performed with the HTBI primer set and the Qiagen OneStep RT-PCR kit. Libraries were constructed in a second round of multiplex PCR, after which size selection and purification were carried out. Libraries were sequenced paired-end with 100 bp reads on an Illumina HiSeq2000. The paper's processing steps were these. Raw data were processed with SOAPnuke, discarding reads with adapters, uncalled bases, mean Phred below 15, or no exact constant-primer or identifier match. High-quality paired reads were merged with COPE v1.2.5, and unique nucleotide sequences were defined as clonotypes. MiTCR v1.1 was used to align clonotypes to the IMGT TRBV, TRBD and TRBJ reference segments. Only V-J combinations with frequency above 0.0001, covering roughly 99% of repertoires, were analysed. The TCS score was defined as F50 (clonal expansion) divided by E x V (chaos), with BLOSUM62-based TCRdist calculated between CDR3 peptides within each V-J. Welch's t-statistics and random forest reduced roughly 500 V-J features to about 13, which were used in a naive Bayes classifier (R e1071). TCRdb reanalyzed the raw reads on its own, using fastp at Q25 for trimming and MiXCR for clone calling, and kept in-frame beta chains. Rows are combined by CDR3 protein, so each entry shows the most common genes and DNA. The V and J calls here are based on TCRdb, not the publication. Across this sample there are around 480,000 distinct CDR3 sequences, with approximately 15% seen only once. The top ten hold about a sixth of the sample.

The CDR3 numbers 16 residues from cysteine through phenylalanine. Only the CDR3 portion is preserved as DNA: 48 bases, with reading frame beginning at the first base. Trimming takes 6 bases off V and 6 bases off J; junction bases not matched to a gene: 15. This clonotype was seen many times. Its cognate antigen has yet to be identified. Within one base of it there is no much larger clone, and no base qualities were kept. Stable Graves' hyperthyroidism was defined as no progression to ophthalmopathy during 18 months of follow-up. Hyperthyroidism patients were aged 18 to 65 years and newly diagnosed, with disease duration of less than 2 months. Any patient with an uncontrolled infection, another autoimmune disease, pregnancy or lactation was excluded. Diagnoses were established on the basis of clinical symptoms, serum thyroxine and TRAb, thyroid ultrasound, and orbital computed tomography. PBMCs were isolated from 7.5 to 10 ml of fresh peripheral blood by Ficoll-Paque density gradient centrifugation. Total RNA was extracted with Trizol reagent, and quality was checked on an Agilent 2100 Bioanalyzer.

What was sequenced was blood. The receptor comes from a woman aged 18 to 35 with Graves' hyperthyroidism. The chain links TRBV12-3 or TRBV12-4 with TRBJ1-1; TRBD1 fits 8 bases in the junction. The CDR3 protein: CASSRTGSLLGAEAFF. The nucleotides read TGTGCCAGCAGCAGGACAGGGTCTCTATTGGGAGCTGAAGCTTTCTTT.